The rows below give T cell receptor beta chains drawn from one sample of a study of blood T cell repertoires in COVID-19. Generated by immunoSEQ multiplex PCR, the TCRdb table keeps only in-frame clones and is missing some. This table has some 150,000 clones, roughly 90% appearing once. Sequenced material: peripheral blood. Receptors originate from a man aged 55 to 70 with acute or convalescent COVID-19. Each CDR3 is given with its conserved first and last residue. Fields, in order: D gene, clone size, J gene, V gene, CDR3 DNA, CDR3 protein. D genes are given only for firm matches. Clone size is not always given. Where it is, it says once, few, many or a class for expanded clones.

>.|once|TRBJ2-7|TRBV5-1
TGCGCCAGCAGCTTAGGAAGCGGGCAAACCTACGAGCAGTACTTC
CASSLGSGQTYEQYF
>TRBD1|.|TRBJ1-2|TRBV30
TGTGCCTGGAGTCACGGACAGGGGTATGGCTACACCTTC
CAWSHGQGYGYTF
>.|.|TRBJ2-2|TRBV5-1
TGCGCCAGCAGCATGACACCCAACACCGGGGAGCTGTTTTTT
CASSMTPNTGELFF
>TRBD2|.|TRBJ2-1|TRBV5-1
TGCGCCAGCAGCCCCGGGACTAGCGGTGCGGGGGAGCAGTTCTTC
CASSPGTSGAGEQFF
>TRBD2|.|TRBJ2-4|TRBV20-1
TGCAGTGCTAGTCGTAGCGGGGGGGCTGGTGTCAAAAACATTCAGTACTTC
CSASRSGGAGVKNIQYF
>.|.|TRBJ2-7|TRBV2
TGTGCCAGCAGTGTAGGGGGCGAGCAGTACTTC
CASSVGGEQYF
>TRBD1|.|TRBJ2-5|TRBV5-4
TGTGCCAGCAGCTCCCGGACAGGGAGGGAGACCCAGTACTTC
CASSSRTGRETQYF
>TRBD2|once|TRBJ2-3|TRBV7-2
TGTGCCAGCAGCCCCTCGCGACGGGGGGTGGGCACAGATACGCAGTATTTT
CASSPSRRGVGTDTQYF
>TRBD1|.|TRBJ2-1|TRBV6-6
TGTGCCAGCGGTGACAGGGGAGCCTACAATGAGCAGTTCTTC
CASGDRGAYNEQFF
>TRBD2|.|TRBJ2-5|TRBV5-1
TGCGCCAGCAGCAGGGGACTAGCAGAGACCCAGTACTTC
CASSRGLAETQYF
>TRBD1|.|TRBJ1-1|TRBV7-9
TGTGCCAGCAGCTTATACAGGGGGGCTGAAGCTTTCTTT
CASSLYRGAEAFF
>TRBD1|.|TRBJ2-2|TRBV5-1
TGCGCCAGCAGCTTGGACAGGGGGCTCACCGGGGAGCTGTTTTTT
CASSLDRGLTGELFF
>.|.|TRBJ2-7|TRBV29-1
TGCAGCGTTGTTGGCGGTCGGGAGCAGTACTTC
CSVVGGREQYF
>TRBD1|.|TRBJ1-1|TRBV7-2
TGTGCCAGCAGATTCGGACAGGCCTGGAACACTGAAGCTTTCTTT
CASRFGQAWNTEAFF
>TRBD2|.|TRBJ2-7|TRBV6-5
TGTGCCAGCAGGGGGAGCGGGGGCTCCTACGAGCAGTACTTC
CASRGSGGSYEQYF
>.|.|TRBJ2-7|TRBV3-1/TRBV3-2
TGTGCCAGCAGCCAAACTACAGGGTTGTACGAGCAGTACTTC
CASSQTTGLYEQYF
>.|few|TRBJ2-7|TRBV20-1
TGCAGTGCTAGAAGTGGGCACGAGCAGTACTTC
CSARSGHEQYF
>.|.|TRBJ1-5|TRBV6-5
TGTGCCAGCAGGGACAGCAGCAATCAGCCCCAGCATTTT
CASRDSSNQPQHF
>TRBD1|.|TRBJ1-4|TRBV5-1
TGCGCCAGCAGCTTGGAAGGGACAGGGGGGAGGGCTGAAAAACTGTTTTTT
CASSLEGTGGRAEKLFF
>.|.|TRBJ2-1|TRBV5-4
TGTGCCAGCAGCTTGATGGGGGGTAGCTACAATGAGCAGTTCTTC
CASSLMGGSYNEQFF
>.|.|TRBJ1-2|TRBV3-1/TRBV3-2
TGTGCCAGCAGCCAACGGCAGACCCAGGGACTTGGCTACACCTTC
CASSQRQTQGLGYTF
>.|.|TRBJ2-1|TRBV5-1
TGCGCCAGCAGCTTGGACAACAATGAGCAGTTCTTC
CASSLDNNEQFF
>.|.|TRBJ1-6|TRBV27
TGTGCCAGCTCCCTAAGGGGATCTGGCCTAACGTGGTATTCACCCCTCCACTTT
CASSLRGSGLTWYSPLHF
>.|.|TRBJ1-1|TRBV5-1
TGCGCCAGCAGCCAACAGTTGAACACTGAAGCTTTCTTT
CASSQQLNTEAFF
>TRBD1|.|TRBJ1-1|TRBV10-3
TGTGCCATCAGCCCGGGACAGTTGAACACTGAAGCTTTCTTT
CAISPGQLNTEAFF
>.|.|TRBJ2-7|TRBV12-3/TRBV12-4
TGTGCCAGCAGTTTCGGGGGGCCGGGCGAGCAGTACTTC
CASSFGGPGEQYF
>.|.|TRBJ2-7|TRBV7-9
TGTGCCAGCAGCTTAATCGGTGGCGAGCAGTACTTC
CASSLIGGEQYF
>.|.|TRBJ2-4|TRBV7-2
TGTGCCAGCAGCCCCCTACTAGACCTAGCCAAAAACATTCAGTACTTC
CASSPLLDLAKNIQYF
>.|.|TRBJ2-2|TRBV19
TGTGCCAGTACGGAGGGACGGGGCACCGGGGAGCTGTTTTTT
CASTEGRGTGELFF
>.|once|TRBJ2-3|TRBV12-3/TRBV12-4
TGTGCCAGCAGTTTCGAAGCGTGGGATACGCAGTATTTT
CASSFEAWDTQYF
>TRBD1|.|TRBJ1-2|TRBV7-2
TGTGCCAGCAGTTCAACAGGGGGCCTAGGGGGCTACACCTTC
CASSSTGGLGGYTF
>TRBD1|few|TRBJ1-1|TRBV4-1
TGCGCCAGCAGCCAAGGAGTAAATACAGGGGGGAACACTGAAGCTTTCTTT
CASSQGVNTGGNTEAFF
>TRBD1|.|TRBJ2-1|TRBV19
TGTGCCAGTAGTACGCTCCCCCTACAGGGGGCCCTCTACAATGAGCAGTTCTTC
CASSTLPLQGALYNEQFF
>.|.|TRBJ1-2|TRBV20-1
TGCAGTGCTAGTGTCCCTGGCAGCTATGGCTACACCTTC
CSASVPGSYGYTF
>TRBD2|.|TRBJ2-7|TRBV27
TGTGCCAGCAGTTTAACCGGACTAGCGGGGGGGCGTTCCTACGAGCAGTACTTC
CASSLTGLAGGRSYEQYF
>.|.|TRBJ1-1|TRBV23-1
TGCGCCAGCAGTCAAGTTTTGGTCGGCGAGGGGGTGAACACTGAAGCTTTCTTT
CASSQVLVGEGVNTEAFF
>TRBD1|.|TRBJ1-6|TRBV5-1
TGCGCCAGCAGCCTCGGACAGGAGTATAATTCACCCCTCCACTTT
CASSLGQEYNSPLHF